Listed below are T cell receptor beta chains from one sample, sequenced in a study of T cells expressing NK-cell markers. After re-calling the 5' RACE reads, TCRdb lists one entry per CDR3 protein, DNA absent. This sample's clone table lists 400,000 to 500,000 distinct CDR3 sequences. Sequences were obtained from blood T cells: a sorted CD56 or NKG2C T cell subset, CD4+ or CD8+ T cells, or bulk PBMC T cells (not recorded which). These receptor sequences come from a woman aged 18 to 75 in good health. The CDR3 runs from the conserved cysteine through the conserved F or W.

TRBV9	TRBJ1-5	CASSVGDRGPPQHF
TRBV6-1	TRBJ2-3	CASSPPGTGRDTQYF
TRBV5-4	TRBJ2-1	CASSLDLAGNNEQFF
TRBV10-2	TRBJ2-2	CASSEYRQTGELFF
TRBV3-1	TRBJ1-6	CASSFGQENSPLHF
TRBV7-2	TRBJ2-1	CASSLVSRGGWDEQFF
TRBV30	TRBJ2-1	CAWSVRASGPSPVYAEQFF
TRBV6-1	TRBJ2-1	CASGLRDNVPNEQFF
TRBV7-6	TRBJ2-3	CASSPWTSIGTDTQYF
TRBV19	TRBJ2-4	CASSQPGSLAKNIQYF
TRBV4-1	TRBJ2-4	CASSRTGNIQYF
TRBV6-5	TRBJ2-5	CASSYSRLALETQYF
TRBV14	TRBJ2-6	CASSRSGRSGANVLTF
TRBV7-3	TRBJ2-1	CASSPGEGYNEQFF
TRBV27	TRBJ2-2	CASSLSSRTGELFF
TRBV5-1	TRBJ1-4	CASSLDDRGREKLFF
TRBV5-1	TRBJ1-3	CASSTGPGISGNTIYF
TRBV28	TRBJ2-5	CASSRTALETQYF
TRBV12-3/TRBV12-4	TRBJ2-3	CASSLQGWPDTQYF
TRBV20-1	TRBJ2-5	CSAPVTERETQYF
TRBV24-1	TRBJ2-3	CATKGPVFTDTQYF
TRBV3-1	TRBJ2-1	CASSMAGPDEQFF
TRBV4-3	TRBJ1-5	CASSQVLDQPQHF
TRBV2	TRBJ2-2	CASLGGPNTGELFF
TRBV12-3/TRBV12-4	TRBJ1-3	CASTPSGNTIYF
TRBV3-1	TRBJ2-3	CASSQVVGATDTQYF
TRBV27	TRBJ2-7	CASSFVTGYEQYF
TRBV29-1	TRBJ2-3	CSVAAGTGNTDTQYF
TRBV20-1	TRBJ1-4	CSAQSGEKLFF